The entry that follows covers one TCR beta chain sequence. The clone's antigen remains unknown. No much larger clone is present one base from it, and per-base qualities are unavailable. The data were obtained in a study of long-term antiretroviral therapy in people with HIV (dated by TCRdb to 2022 to 2024). For context, the study as a whole: The earliest samples were collected about a decade before the 2015 WHO recommendation for immediate ART, when ART was typically delayed until CD4 counts fell. No cross-contamination during QIAcube processing turned up in test extractions that ran a monoclonal T-cell line alongside around 32 polyclonal samples. About 35% of the 30 participants with HIV were female. Whether ART initiation and durable HIV suppression were associated with changes in peripheral blood TRB repertoire composition and diversity was tested in a retrospective serial study. From fewer than 35 adults with confirmed HIV infection, the cohort provided under 200 cryopreserved PBMC samples, gathered serially across a mean of approximately six years (range 1-12). Overall study outcomes, separate from this receptor: Because pre-ART samples had limited cell numbers, profiling was done on unsorted PBMC rather than on sorted CD4+ and CD8+ T cells. CDR3 length ranges in HIV repertoires were narrower than in controls, and network structure suggested an antigen-experienced repertoire with only a slight naive shift after ART. Expanded TRB clones identified before ART initiation dominated the repertoire at all time points, although this dominance fluctuated and declined in many PLHIV after ART. A significant increase in TRB diversity was found to be associated with ART initiation, although TRB diversity was observed to remain significantly below that of transplant donor controls even after long-term ART. Inferences about post-ART repertoire changes are limited because no data were available on ART adherence, viral resistance or therapy changes. The samples were dated from about 2003 to 2017, and the ART regimens that were used may be less effective than current ART regimens. Since PBMC availability was limited, sequencing covered only the TCR beta chain, with no alpha chain pairing.

Sequencing of the TRB variable region was done with the immunoSEQ hsTCRB v3.0 assay at survey level resolution. The target sequencing depth for TRB was about 40,000-50,000 T-cell genomes per sample. TRB libraries were pooled and sequenced on an Illumina MiSeq using a v3 150-cycle kit. The authors' pipeline ran thus. Analysis of repertoires was carried out in R inside a reproducible Nextflow workflow spanning QC, data transformation and analysis. Custom analyses were implemented in LymphoSeq2, an R package for AIRR-Seq data exploration. A handful of samples that produced fewer than 5000 total TRB sequences were removed, so 150 to 200 HIV repertoires were analyzed. Of the roughly 190 retained HIV repertoires, over 55 were collected before and about 130 after ART initiation. Each repertoire was downsampled to 5000 TRB nucleotide sequences, and summary statistics were averaged across 100 downsampling iterations. Only TRB sequences with CDR3 regions of at least seven amino acids were retained for analysis. Diversity was assessed using a clonality score derived from Shannon entropy and using the Gini coefficient. In the repertoire networks, any two of the top 5000 CDR3 amino acid sequences were linked whenever the two sequences differed by an edit distance of one. For TRB CDR3 amino acid sequences, antigen specificity groups and MHC restriction were predicted with GLIPH2. CDR3 amino acid sequences were matched against VDJdb and McPAS-TCR to flag known CMV, EBV, HIV or tissue antigen associations. Pre-ART, post-ART and control groups were compared with Wilcoxon signed-rank tests and Holm-Bonferroni correction. This is the immuneACCESS table as TCRdb keeps it, with only in-frame sequences that have V and J called. A part of the clones is gone; compared with another copy, unresolved V genes explain less than half, and the rest is unexplained. The V and J calls and the clone size are those of that table, but D and trimming were determined from the DNA. In this sample the table shows approximately 35,000 clones, roughly three quarters of which occur a single time. The ten largest clones take up approximately 2.9% of the sample.

To be included, a participant needed at least one PBMC sample from before ART initiation plus at least two post-ART samples. Every participant with HIV received treatment in the United States of America. Before DNA extraction, cryopreserved samples of about 0.95-10 million PBMC were thawed and then washed. At the time of the earliest PBMC sample for each participant with HIV, ages ranged from 23 to 54 years. Each participant contributed PBMC samples from 1-4 timepoints before ART initiation and 2-8 timepoints after ART initiation, with a median of 7 samples. For every participant, serial HIV viral load, CD4+ T-cell count, ART history and demographic data were obtained. Genomic DNA was extracted from unsorted PBMC with a Qiagen kit on a QIAcube, processed in batches of 12 samples. Trimming leaves V shorter by 6 bases and J shorter by 2 bases, with the junction holding 7 bases beyond the gene matches. Per the germline V gene, MNHNS is the CDR1 and SASEGT is the CDR2. Counted from cysteine to phenylalanine, this CDR3 has 15 amino acids. Of the read, only the CDR3 DNA is kept; its 45 bases are in frame from base 1.

The specimen was unsorted PBMCs, collected 1.9 years after starting antiretroviral therapy. The rearrangement joined TRBV6-1 to TRBJ2-1, with 7 bases aligning to TRBD2. The TCR comes from a man aged 18 to 30 with HIV. The DNA reads as follows: TGTGCCAGCAGGGGGGGGACTCTCACCTACAATGAGCAGTTCTTC. Its protein reads: CASRGGTLTYNEQFF.